This T cell receptor (beta chain) was obtained from a study of CD8+CD57+ T cells in acquired aplastic anemia. Across the study: On average, sorted CD4+ and CD8+ cells gave around 3.3 ug of DNA. Study outcomes and limitations: Patients and controls shared some 30 CD8+ CDR3 sequences, highly expressed in patients. Levels of CD8+ Simpson's diversity were not significantly distinct in patients versus controls.

The template used for profiling TCR beta VDJ and CDR3 was genomic DNA. TCRdb processed the reads anew with MiXCR; each CDR3 protein has one entry. The sample records 150,000 to 200,000 distinct CDR3 sequences, over 70% being singletons. As concerns this clonotype: Its cognate antigen is unknown.

Previously, flow cytometry had revealed CD8+CD57+ cell expansion in the patients chosen for sequencing. The patients all had a severe acquired aplastic anemia diagnosis. The J segment lost 6 bases and the V segment lost 0 bases, leaving 9 bases of the junction unmatched. Germline CDR1 and CDR2: SGHDN and FVKESK. CDR3 size: 17 residues. The sample comprised sorted CD4+, CD8+, or CD8+CD57+ T cells (not recorded which) from PBMCs. V and J are TRBV14 and TRBJ2-1; TRBD1 matches at 9 bases. This receptor was taken from a human donor with aplastic anemia. CDR3 bases: TGTGCCAGCAGCCAAGAAAGGTGGACAGGGGATACCAATGAGCAGTTCTTC. Translated, it gives CASSQERWTGDTNEQFF.